This TCR beta chain was observed in a study of cytomegalovirus exposure and HLA in healthy donors (dated by TCRdb to 2016 to 2017). About the investigation overall: An earlier analysis of roughly 630 of the donors reported more than 250 Gb of sequence data and 117 million unique TCR beta sequences from about 179 million T cells. An early release that covered fewer than 800 HLA-typed donors contained approximately 300 gigabases of sequencing data and tens of millions of unique TCR sequences. Among the approximately 420 genotyped donors, around 81% belonged to the genetic ancestry cluster associated with self-reported Caucasian donors. The study was designed to test whether signatures of past pathogen exposure could be identified by cataloging public T cell receptors. The study profiled the T cell repertoires of hundreds of subjects by immunosequencing and related them to cytomegalovirus serostatus. A separate validation cohort of some 130 different subjects was used in addition to the roughly 670-subject first cohort. The study combined high-throughput TCR immunosequencing, statistical association of individual TCRs with disease status, and machine learning to predict cytomegalovirus infection status. In a later analysis, previously published TCR beta repertoires from 600 to 850 donors were re-analyzed and high-resolution HLA genotyping was added so that TCR occurrence patterns could be studied. Rather than drawing on any new phenotypic data, the later analysis identified candidate immune exposures from TCR beta sequences and the way those sequences occurred across donors. In an earlier analysis of roughly 600 of the donors, high-throughput TCR beta sequencing was used to judge whether each TCR beta V gene segment behaved as functional or pseudogenic. Donor age, sex, ethnicity and CMV serostatus were compiled alongside the repertoire data. A later genetic analysis took genome-wide SNP genotypes for about 55% of the 666 donors and used that subset as a discovery cohort. Every repertoire in the discovery cohort had been generated on one and the same sequencing platform. Class I and class II HLA loci were covered by the typing at four-digit resolution. The number of donors typed differed by locus, with about 629-630 for A, B, C, DRB1 and DQB1, around 560 for DQA1, 600 to 610 for DPA1, and over 400 for DPB1. Several DR-DQ haplotypes were treated as single units for association and clustering because of strong linkage in the cohort. On average, over 200,000 unique TCR beta nucleotide sequences were sequenced per donor among a few hundred genotyped donors of the cohort, with roughly 18% of those sequences being non-productive.

The investigation overall reported the following: A later analysis reported that several top co-occurrence clusters appeared linked to parvovirus B19, influenza, CMV and Epstein-Barr virus. The sequencing pipeline was judged likely to have produced a cluster of highly shared sequence variants as a technical artifact. Broadly in line with IMGT annotations, most TCR beta V segments showed up in productive rearrangements about 87% or about 30% of the time in an earlier analysis of roughly 590 of the donors. Some IMGT-functional V segments, including TRBV6-2 and TRBV6-3, could not be distinguished by the 87-base-pair reads and were therefore excluded. Because HLA typing was missing for some donors at each locus, association tests included only the typed subset. Specific HLA alleles were associated with over 15,000 TCR beta sequences at a false discovery rate of 0.05 in a later analysis. Presence/absence analyses assumed roughly uniform sequencing depth across donors, an assumption that may not hold. According to a later analysis, most CMV-associated TCR beta chains appeared to be HLA-restricted, and the HLA associations seemed to be driven largely by CMV exposure. V-gene and J-gene trimming of TCR beta chains was associated with a missense DCLRE1C variant in a later genetic analysis, and the association was replicated in an independent cohort. While some public TCRs were present in many individuals, most TCR sequences turned up only very rarely across donors. In a later analysis, TCR association rates were found to vary across HLA loci, with the most associated TCRs seen for DRB1 alleles and the fewest for HLA-C alleles. The earlier analysis of about 600 of the donors excluded approximately 15 rarely observed V segments, including chromosome 9 orphons, because counts were too low. Compared with equally common non-associated chains, HLA-associated TCR beta chains in a later analysis were more clonally expanded and had lower generation probabilities. The study listed 150 to 200 TCR beta chains as associated with cytomegalovirus. Immune exposure information for the cohort was limited to CMV serostatus. In vitro tests confirmed that a few of the cytomegalovirus-associated TCR beta chains recognize cytomegalovirus antigens. According to the authors, the approach could potentially be generalized to other disease states and immunological phenotypes. Compared with the roughly 670-donor mean, donors in an Asian-associated ancestry cluster had fewer N-insertions in productive TCRs, according to a later genetic analysis. In both the original and validation cohorts, the classifier was reported to diagnose cytomegalovirus status with high specificity and sensitivity. A further reported finding was that TCR beta sequences accurately predicted the HLA-A and HLA-B alleles for most subjects in the first cohort. Assigning TCR associations to individual alleles was difficult when HLA alleles, especially DR and DQ, strongly co-occurred. Correlated functional status among segregating V segments might be attributable to linkage disequilibrium, but an unknown experimental factor could not be ruled out. In this cohort, only TCR beta chains were sequenced, and detectable features were limited by the absence of alpha or paired-chain data.

The library was obtained by the immunoSEQ multiplex PCR assay. For the multiplex PCR, a mixture combining 60 forward primers for TCR Vbeta segments and 13 reverse primers for TCR Jbeta segments was used. The CDR3 region of rearranged TCR beta genes was amplified from genomic DNA by a multiplex PCR assay. On the Illumina HiSeq System, the amplified TCR beta libraries were sequenced as 87-base-pair reads. As for how the authors treated the data: A later analysis counted approximately 84 million unique TCR beta chains across the 550 to 800 repertoires, and some 11 million of these chains were shared by at least two donors. To remove PCR and sequencing errors, raw reads were error-corrected and collapsed into unique sequences using a nearest-neighbor algorithm that merged closely related sequences. To assign V, D and J gene segments, CDR3 sequences were aligned to IMGT reference sequences. For a sequence to be retained, at least a six-nucleotide match to both a V gene segment and a J gene segment was required. A rearrangement was called productive if the CDR3 had no stop codons and remained in frame with V and J, and every other rearrangement was called non-productive. CDR3 was defined by IMGT convention, running from the second conserved V-encoded cysteine to the conserved J-encoded phenylalanine. The earlier analysis of some 600 of the donors excluded sequences that lacked an unambiguous match to a single V gene segment. An earlier analysis of several hundred of the donors called V segments functional above 56.7% productive rearrangements and segregating when the between-donor standard deviation exceeded 5%. A statistical classification framework was built for diagnosing cytomegalovirus status from the catalog of TCR beta chain sequences. In a later analysis, TCR nucleotide sequences were compared against IMGT/GENE-DB human TR gene sequences so that V and J genes could be assigned. The TCRdist pipeline was used in a later analysis to assign CDR3 sequences and most-parsimonious VDJ recombination scenarios. In a later analysis, every TCR beta chain was defined by the combination of its CDR3 amino acid sequence and its V-gene family, and reads without a unique V-gene family were dropped. As a way to deal with suspected cross-contamination and a sequencing artifact, a later analysis dropped hundreds of nucleotide sequences that were highly shared and had low generation probability. In a later analysis, a clonal expansion index was calculated for each public chain from normalized within-repertoire ranks of inferred template counts. A later analysis computed generation probabilities with a VDJ recombination model fitted to out-of-frame rearrangements, and checked the results against IGoR. A later analysis scored TCR-TCR, TCR-HLA and TCR-CMV co-occurrence with hypergeometric tests, applying a repertoire-size bias correction to TCR pairs. A later analysis estimated false discovery rates by permuting HLA or CMV assignments 20 times. In a later analysis, co-occurring TCRs were grouped using DBSCAN, and TCRdist sequence similarity was added for clustering within HLA-allele-positive subsets. Repertoires with fewer than 30,000 or more than 120,000 public chains, plus five repertoires with anomalous nucleotide sharing, were excluded from co-occurrence clustering. Sourced from immuneACCESS, this table was stored by TCRdb with only in-frame sequences that have V and J called. A share of the clones is absent; for the studies checked, an unresolved V gene accounts for under half, and the remainder has no known explanation. V and J calls and clone size are as listed in that table; D and trimming were resolved from the DNA. Across this sample there are about 180,000 clones, with around 80% seen only once. More than 1.5% of the sample belongs to the ten largest clones.

The germline V gene yields MDHEN for CDR1 and SYDVKM for CDR2. V is clipped by 5 bases and J by 3 bases, and the sequence between their germline boundaries is 14 bases long. Taken from cysteine to phenylalanine, the CDR3 has 14 residues. Here the CDR3 DNA is all that survives: 42 bases in frame from base 1. The cohort comprised fewer than 750 healthy bone marrow donors. At the time of sampling, all cohort members were nominally healthy, though unrecorded immune exposures were likely present. The donor was CMV seronegative and was included in the group of 352 seronegative cohort members. Every donor gave a peripheral blood sample, and the peripheral blood mononuclear cells from that sample were used for TCR beta sequencing. The Qiagen DNeasy Blood Extraction Kit was used to extract genomic DNA from the blood cell samples. This clone was seen once. What this receptor recognizes is not known. No base qualities exist here, and no much larger clone lies one base off it.

Material: PBMCs. The chain joins TRBV28 to TRBJ2-7, with TRBD1 as a weak D call on 5 bases. This clonotype originated in a man aged 40-55 years in good health and CMV-seronegative. This receptor has the CDR3 CASSGAQTVYEQYF. The nucleotide sequence reads as follows: TGTGCCAGCAGTGGGGCCCAGACCGTCTACGAGCAGTACTTC.